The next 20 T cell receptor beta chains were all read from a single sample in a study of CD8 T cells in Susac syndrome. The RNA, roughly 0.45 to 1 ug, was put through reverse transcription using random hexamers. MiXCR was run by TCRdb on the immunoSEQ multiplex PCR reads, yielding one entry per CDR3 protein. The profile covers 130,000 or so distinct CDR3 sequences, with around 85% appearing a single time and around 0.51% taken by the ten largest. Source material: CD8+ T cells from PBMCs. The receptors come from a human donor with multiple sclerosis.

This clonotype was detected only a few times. The CDR3 nucleotides read TGTGCCAGCAGTTACCGAGCCCATACTGAAGCTTTCTTT. Translated, it gives CASSYRAHTEAFF. V gene TRBV6-5 combines with J gene TRBJ1-1; D uncertain. CDR3 length: 13 residues. Germline assignment: CDR1 MNHEY and CDR2 SVGAGI. Trimming removed 2 bases from V and 5 bases from J, with 9 bases in between.

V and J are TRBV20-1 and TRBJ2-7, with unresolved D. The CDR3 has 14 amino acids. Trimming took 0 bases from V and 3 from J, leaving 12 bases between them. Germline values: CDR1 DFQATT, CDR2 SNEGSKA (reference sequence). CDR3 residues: CSARDPRVGYEQYF. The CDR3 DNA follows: TGCAGTGCTAGAGACCCTAGGGTGGGCTACGAGCAGTACTTC.

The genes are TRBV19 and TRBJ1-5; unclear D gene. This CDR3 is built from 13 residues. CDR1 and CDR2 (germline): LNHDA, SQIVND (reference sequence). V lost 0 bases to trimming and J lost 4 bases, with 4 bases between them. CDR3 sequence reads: CASSIDGNQPQHF. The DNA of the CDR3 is TGTGCCAGTAGTATAGACGGAAATCAGCCCCAGCATTTT.

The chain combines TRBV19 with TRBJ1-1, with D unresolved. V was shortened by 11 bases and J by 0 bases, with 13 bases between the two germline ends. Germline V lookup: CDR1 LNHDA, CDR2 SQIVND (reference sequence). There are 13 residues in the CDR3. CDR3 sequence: CAVQAGLNTEAFF. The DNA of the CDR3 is TGTGCCGTGCAGGCAGGACTGAACACTGAAGCTTTCTTT.

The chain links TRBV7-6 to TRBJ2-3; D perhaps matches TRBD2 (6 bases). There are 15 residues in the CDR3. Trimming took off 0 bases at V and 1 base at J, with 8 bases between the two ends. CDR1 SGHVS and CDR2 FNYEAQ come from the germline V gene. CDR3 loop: CASSLAPGGTDTQYF. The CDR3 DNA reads TGTGCCAGCAGCTTAGCGCCGGGAGGCACAGATACGCAGTATTTT. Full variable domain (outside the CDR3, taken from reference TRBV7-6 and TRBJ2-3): GAGVSQSPRYKVTKRGQDVALRCDPISGHVSLYWYRQALGQGPEFLTYFNYEAQQDKSGLPNDRFSAERPEGSISTLTIQRTEQRDSAMYRCASSLAPGGTDTQYFGPGTRLTVL.

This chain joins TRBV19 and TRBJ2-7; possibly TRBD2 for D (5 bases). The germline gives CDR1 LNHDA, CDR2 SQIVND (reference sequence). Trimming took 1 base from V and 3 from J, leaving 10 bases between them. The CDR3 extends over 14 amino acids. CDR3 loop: CASSIGLAVYEQYF. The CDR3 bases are TGTGCCAGTAGTATAGGGCTAGCTGTCTACGAGCAGTACTTC.

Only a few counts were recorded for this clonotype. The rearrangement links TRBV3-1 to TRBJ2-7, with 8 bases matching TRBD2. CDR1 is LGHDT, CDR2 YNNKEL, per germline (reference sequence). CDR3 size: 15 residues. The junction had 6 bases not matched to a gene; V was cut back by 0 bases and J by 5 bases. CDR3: CASSQELAGGDEQYF. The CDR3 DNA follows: TGTGCCAGCAGCCAAGAACTCGCGGGGGGAGACGAGCAGTACTTC.

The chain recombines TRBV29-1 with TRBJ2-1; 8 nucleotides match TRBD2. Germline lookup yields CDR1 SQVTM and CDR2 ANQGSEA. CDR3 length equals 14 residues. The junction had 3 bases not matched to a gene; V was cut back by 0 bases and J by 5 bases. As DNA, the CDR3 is TGCAGCGTTGAAGAACTAGCGGTACACAATGAGCAGTTCTTC. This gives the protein CSVEELAVHNEQFF.

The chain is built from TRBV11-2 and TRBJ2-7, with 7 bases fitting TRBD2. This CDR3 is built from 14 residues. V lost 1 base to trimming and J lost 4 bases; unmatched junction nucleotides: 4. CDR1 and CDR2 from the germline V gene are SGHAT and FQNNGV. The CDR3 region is CASSLGTRPYEQYV. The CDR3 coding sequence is TGTGCCAGCAGCTTAGGGACTAGACCATACGAGCAGTACGTC.

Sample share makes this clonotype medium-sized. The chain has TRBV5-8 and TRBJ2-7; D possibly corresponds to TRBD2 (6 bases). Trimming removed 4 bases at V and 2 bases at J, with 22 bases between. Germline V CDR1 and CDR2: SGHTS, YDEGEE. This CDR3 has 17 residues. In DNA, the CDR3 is TGTGCCAGCAGCCGGGGAGGCGGACCTCTCCCGACCTACGAGCAGTACGTC. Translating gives CASSRGGGPLPTYEQYV.

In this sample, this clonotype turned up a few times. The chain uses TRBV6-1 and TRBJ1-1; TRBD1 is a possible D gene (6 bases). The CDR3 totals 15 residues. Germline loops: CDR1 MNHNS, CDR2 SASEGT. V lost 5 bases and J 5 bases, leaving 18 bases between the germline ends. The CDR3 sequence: CASSPLSGARTEAFF. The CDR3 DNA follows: TGTGCCAGCAGTCCTCTATCGGGGGCGCGGACTGAAGCTTTCTTT.

The CDR3 region is CSVDAGTYEQYF. DNA for the CDR3: TGCAGCGTTGATGCGGGAACCTACGAGCAGTACTTC. The J gene is TRBJ2-7, the V gene TRBV29-1, with a tentative D call TRBD2 (6 bases). Germline assignment: CDR1 SQVTM and CDR2 ANQGSEA. The V and J ends lost 3 bases and 2 bases respectively, with 8 bases between them. The CDR3 is 12 residues long.

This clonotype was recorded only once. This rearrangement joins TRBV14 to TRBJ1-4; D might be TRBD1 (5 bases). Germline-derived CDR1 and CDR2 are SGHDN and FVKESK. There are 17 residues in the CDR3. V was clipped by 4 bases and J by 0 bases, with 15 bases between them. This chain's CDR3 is CASSPTESSATNEKLFF. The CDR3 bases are TGTGCCAGCAGCCCGACAGAGTCCAGCGCAACTAATGAAAAACTGTTTTTT.

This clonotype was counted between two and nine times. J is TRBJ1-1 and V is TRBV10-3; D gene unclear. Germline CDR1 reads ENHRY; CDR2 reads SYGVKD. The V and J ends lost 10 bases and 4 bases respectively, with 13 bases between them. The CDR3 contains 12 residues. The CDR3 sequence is CATWGGGTEAFF. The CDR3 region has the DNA TGTGCCACTTGGGGAGGAGGCACTGAAGCTTTCTTT.

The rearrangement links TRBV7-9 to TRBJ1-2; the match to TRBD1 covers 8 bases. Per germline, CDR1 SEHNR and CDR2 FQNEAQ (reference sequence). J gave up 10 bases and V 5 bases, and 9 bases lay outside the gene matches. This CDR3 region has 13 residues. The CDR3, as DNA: TGTGCCAGCAGCCAGGGGGCAGGTATCGTCTACACCTTC. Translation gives CASSQGAGIVYTF.

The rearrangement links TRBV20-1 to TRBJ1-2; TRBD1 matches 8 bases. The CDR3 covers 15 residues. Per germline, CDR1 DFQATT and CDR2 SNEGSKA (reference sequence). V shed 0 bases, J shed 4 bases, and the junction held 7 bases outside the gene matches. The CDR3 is CSAREDGTGFYGYTF. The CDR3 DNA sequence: TGCAGTGCTAGAGAGGATGGGACAGGTTTCTATGGCTACACCTTC.

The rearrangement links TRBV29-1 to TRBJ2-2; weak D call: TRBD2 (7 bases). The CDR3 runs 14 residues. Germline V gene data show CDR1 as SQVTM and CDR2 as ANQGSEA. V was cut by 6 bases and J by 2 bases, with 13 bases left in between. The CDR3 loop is CSVSGGSNTGELFF. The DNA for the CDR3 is TGCAGCGTGTCGGGGGGCTCAAACACCGGGGAGCTGTTTTTT.

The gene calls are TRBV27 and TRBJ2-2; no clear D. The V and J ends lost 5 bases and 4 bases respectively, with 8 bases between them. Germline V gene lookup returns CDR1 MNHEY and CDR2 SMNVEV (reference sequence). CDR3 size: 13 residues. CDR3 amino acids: CASSPLPTGELFF. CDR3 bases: TGTGCCAGCAGTCCCCTCCCCACCGGGGAGCTGTTTTTT.

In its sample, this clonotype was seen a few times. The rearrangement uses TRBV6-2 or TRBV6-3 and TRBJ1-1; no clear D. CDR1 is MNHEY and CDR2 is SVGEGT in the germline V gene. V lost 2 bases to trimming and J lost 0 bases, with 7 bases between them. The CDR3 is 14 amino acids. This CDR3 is CASSYRSLNTEAFF. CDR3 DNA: TGTGCCAGCAGTTACAGGTCCCTGAACACTGAAGCTTTCTTT.

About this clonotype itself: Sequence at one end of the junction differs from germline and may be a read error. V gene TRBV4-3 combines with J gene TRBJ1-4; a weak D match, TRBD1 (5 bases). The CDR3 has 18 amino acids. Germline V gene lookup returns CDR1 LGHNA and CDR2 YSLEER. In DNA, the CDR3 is TGCGCCAGCAGCCGAGTATGGGACGGAACTAGAGCAAATGGAAAACTGTTTTTT. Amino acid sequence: CASSRVWDGTRANGKLFF.